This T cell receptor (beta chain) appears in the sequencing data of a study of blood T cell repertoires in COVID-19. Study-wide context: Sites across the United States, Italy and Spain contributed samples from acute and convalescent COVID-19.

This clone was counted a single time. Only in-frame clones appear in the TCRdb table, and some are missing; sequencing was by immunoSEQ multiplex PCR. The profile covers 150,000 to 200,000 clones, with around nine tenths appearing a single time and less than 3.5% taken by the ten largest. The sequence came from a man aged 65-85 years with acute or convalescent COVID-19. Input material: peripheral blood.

The CDR3 loop is CASSEWAGGGYTF. The CDR3 DNA sequence: TGTGCCAGCAGTGAATGGGCAGGGGGTGGCTACACCTTC. The rearrangement uses TRBV6-1 and TRBJ1-2; 7 nucleotides align to TRBD1. The junction had 4 bases not matched to a gene; V was cut back by 2 bases and J by 7 bases. The germline V gene has CDR1 MNHNS and CDR2 SASEGT. The CDR3 is 13 amino acids.